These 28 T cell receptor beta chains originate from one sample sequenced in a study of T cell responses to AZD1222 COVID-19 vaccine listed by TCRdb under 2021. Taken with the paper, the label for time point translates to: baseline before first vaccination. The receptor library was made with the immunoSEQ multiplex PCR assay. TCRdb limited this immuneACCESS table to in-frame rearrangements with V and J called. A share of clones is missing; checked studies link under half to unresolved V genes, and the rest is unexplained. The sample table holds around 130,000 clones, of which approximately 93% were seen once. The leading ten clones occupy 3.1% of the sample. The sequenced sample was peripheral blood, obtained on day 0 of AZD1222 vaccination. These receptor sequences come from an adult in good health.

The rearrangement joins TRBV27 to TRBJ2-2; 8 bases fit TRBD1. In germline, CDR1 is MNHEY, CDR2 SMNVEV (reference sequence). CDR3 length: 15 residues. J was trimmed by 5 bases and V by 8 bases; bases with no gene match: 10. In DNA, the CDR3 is TGTGCCAGCTCGGGTGGACAGGGTGTGACCGGGGAGCTGTTTTTT. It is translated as CASSGGQGVTGELFF.

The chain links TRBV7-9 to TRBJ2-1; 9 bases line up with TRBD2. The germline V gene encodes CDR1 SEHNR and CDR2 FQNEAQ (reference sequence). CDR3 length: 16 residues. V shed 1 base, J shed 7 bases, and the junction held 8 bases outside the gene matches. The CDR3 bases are TGTGCCAGCAGCTTAGTAGGGCTAGCGGGGAGTAATGAGCAGTTCTTC. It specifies CASSLVGLAGSNEQFF.

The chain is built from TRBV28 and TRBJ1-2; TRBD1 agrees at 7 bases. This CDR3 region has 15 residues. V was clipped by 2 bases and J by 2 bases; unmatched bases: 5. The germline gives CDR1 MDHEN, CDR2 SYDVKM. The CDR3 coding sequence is TGTGCCAGCAGTTTAGGGTCGACAGGGAACTATGGCTACACCTTC. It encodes CASSLGSTGNYGYTF.

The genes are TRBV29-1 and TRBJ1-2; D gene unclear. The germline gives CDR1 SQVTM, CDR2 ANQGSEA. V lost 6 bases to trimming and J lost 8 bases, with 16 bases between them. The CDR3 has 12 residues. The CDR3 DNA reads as TGCAGCGTCGACCGTGGAGGTAGCGGCTACACCTTC. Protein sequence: CSVDRGGSGYTF.

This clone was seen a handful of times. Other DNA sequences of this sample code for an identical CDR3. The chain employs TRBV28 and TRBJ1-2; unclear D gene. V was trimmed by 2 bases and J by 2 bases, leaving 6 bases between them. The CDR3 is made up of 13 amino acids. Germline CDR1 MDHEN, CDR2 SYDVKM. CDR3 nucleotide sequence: TGTGCCAGCAGTTTAGTGATCAACTATGGCTACACCTTC. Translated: CASSLVINYGYTF.

The chain's CDR3 is CASSLEYGSADTQYF. The CDR3 bases are TGCGCCAGCAGCTTGGAGTACGGGAGTGCAGATACGCAGTATTTT. The chain joins TRBV5-1 to TRBJ2-3; TRBD2 is a possible D gene (6 bases). Germline V gene data show CDR1 as SGHRS and CDR2 as YFSETQ. V dropped 0 bases and J dropped 4 bases, with 12 bases sitting between them. This CDR3 is built from 15 residues.

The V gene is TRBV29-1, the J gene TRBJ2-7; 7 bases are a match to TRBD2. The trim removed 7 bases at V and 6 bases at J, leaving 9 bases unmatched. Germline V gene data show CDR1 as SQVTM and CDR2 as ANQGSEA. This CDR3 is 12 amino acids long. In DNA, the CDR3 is TGCAGCGCCGCGAGGACTAGTGCCGAGCAGTACTTC. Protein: CSAARTSAEQYF.

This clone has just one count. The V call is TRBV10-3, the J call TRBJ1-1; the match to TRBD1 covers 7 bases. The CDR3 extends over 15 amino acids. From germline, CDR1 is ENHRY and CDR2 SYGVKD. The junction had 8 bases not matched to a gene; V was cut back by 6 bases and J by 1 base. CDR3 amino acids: CAIRKDREGNTEAFF. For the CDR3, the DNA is TGTGCCATCAGGAAAGACAGGGAGGGGAACACTGAAGCTTTCTTT.

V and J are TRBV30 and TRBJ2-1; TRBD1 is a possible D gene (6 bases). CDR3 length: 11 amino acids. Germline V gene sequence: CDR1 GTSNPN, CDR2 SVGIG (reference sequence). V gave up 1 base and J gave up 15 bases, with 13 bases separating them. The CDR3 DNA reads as TGTGCCTGGAGTGCCGGACAGCAGGGGTTCTTC. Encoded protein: CAWSAGQQGFF.

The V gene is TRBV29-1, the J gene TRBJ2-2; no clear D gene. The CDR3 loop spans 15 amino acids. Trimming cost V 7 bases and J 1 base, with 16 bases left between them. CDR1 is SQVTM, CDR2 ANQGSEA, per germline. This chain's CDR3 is CSAKTLTGNTGELFF. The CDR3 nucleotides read TGCAGCGCTAAGACACTAACGGGGAACACCGGGGAGCTGTTTTTT.

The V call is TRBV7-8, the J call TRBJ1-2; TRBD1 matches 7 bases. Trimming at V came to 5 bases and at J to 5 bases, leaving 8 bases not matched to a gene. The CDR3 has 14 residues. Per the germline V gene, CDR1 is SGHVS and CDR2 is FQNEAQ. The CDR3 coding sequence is TGTGCCAGCAGCCCCGGGACAGCAACATATGGCTACACCTTC. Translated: CASSPGTATYGYTF.

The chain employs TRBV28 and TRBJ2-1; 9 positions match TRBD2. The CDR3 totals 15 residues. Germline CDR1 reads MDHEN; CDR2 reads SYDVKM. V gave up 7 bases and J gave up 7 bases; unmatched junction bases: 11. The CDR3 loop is CASTLGTSSYNEQFF. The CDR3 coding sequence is TGTGCCAGCACCTTGGGGACTAGCTCATATAATGAGCAGTTCTTC. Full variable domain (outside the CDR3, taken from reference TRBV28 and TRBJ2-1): DVKVTQSSRYLVKRTGEKVFLECVQDMDHENMFWYRQDPGLGLRLIYFSYDVKMKEKGDIPEGYSVSREKKERFSLILESASTNQTSMYLCASTLGTSSYNEQFFGPGTRLTVL.

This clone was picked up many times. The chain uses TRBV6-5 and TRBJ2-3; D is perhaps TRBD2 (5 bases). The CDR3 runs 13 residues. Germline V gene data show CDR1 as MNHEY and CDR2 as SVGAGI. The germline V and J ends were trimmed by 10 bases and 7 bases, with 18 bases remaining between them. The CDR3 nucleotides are TGTGCCACCACGAGTGGACTGGGGAATACGCAGTATTTT. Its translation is CATTSGLGNTQYF.

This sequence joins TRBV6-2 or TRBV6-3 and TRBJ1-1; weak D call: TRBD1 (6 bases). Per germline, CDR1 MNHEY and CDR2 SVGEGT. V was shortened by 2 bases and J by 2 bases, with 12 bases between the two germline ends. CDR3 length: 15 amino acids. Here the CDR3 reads CASSYLGGRNTEAFF. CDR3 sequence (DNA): TGTGCCAGCAGTTACCTCGGGGGGCGCAACACTGAAGCTTTCTTT.

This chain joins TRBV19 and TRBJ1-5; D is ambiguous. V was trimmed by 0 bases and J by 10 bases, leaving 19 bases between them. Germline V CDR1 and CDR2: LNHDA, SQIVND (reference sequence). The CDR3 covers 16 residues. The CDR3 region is CASSIDLRTGRRPQHF. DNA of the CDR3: TGTGCCAGTAGTATAGATCTTCGGACGGGTCGGCGACCCCAGCATTTT.

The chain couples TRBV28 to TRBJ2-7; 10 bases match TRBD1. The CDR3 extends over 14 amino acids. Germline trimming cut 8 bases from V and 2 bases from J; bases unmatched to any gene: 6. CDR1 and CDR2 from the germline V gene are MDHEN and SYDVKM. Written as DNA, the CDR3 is TGTGCCAGCGGACGGGACAGGGGTACCTACGAGCAGTACTTC. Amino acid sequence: CASGRDRGTYEQYF.

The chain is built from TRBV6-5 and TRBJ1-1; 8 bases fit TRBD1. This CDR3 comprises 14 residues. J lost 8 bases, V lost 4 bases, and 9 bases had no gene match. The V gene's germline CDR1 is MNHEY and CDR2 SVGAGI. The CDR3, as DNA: TGTGCCAGCAGTTCAAGGACAGGGAGGGGAGAAGCTTTCTTT. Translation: CASSSRTGRGEAFF.

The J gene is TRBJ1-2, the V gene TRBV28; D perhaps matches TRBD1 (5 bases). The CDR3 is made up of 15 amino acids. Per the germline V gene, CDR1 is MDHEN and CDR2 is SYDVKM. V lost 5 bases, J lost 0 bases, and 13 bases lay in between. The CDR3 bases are TGTGCCAGCAGTCGGGGACGGACTACTAACTATGGCTACACCTTC. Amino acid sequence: CASSRGRTTNYGYTF.

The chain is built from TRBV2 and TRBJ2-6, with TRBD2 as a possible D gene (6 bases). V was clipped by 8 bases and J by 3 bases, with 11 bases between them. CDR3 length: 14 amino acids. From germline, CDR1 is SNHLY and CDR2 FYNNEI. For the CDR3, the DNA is TGTGCCAGCGTGAGGGAGGTTGGGGCCAACGTCCTGACTTTC. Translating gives CASVREVGANVLTF.

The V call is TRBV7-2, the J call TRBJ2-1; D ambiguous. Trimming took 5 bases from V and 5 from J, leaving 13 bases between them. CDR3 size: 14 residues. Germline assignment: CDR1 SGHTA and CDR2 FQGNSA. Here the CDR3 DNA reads TGTGCCAGCAGCAGATCGGACGTCCACAATGAGCAGTTCTTC. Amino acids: CASSRSDVHNEQFF.

This CDR3 is CASSFTTANYGYTF. The DNA of the CDR3 is TGTGCCAGCAGTTTCACGACAGCTAACTATGGCTACACCTTC. The V gene is TRBV6-5, the J gene TRBJ1-2; TRBD1 might be the D (5 bases). The CDR3 contains 14 residues. Trimming removed 4 bases from V and 0 bases from J, with 9 bases in between. Germline V gene sequence: CDR1 MNHEY, CDR2 SVGAGI.

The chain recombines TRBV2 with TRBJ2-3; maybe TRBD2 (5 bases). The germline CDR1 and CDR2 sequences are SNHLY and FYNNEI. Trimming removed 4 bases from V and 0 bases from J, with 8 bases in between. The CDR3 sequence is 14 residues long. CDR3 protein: CASSAGFSTDTQYF. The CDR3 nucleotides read TGTGCCAGCAGTGCGGGGTTTAGCACAGATACGCAGTATTTT.

In DNA form, the CDR3 reads TGTGCCACCAGTGACCGGGTGGGACAGGGGCGGATGGTCTACAATGAGCAGTTCTTC. This codes for CATSDRVGQGRMVYNEQFF. The chain uses TRBV24-1 and TRBJ2-1, with 10 bases matching TRBD1. This CDR3 has 19 residues. The J segment lost 3 bases and the V segment lost 4 bases, leaving 14 bases of the junction unmatched. Per the germline V gene, CDR1 is KGHDR and CDR2 is SFDVKD.

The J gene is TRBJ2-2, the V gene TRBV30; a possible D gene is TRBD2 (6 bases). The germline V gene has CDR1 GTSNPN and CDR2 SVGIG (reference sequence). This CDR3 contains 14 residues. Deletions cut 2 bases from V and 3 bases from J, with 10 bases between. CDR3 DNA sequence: TGTGCCTGGAGTTCGGGGGTAGACACCGGGGAGCTGTTTTTT. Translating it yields CAWSSGVDTGELFF.

For the CDR3, the DNA is TGTGCCAGCAGCGGGAGGAAAATCCACCCATACGAGCAGTACTTC. Encoded protein: CASSGRKIHPYEQYF. This rearrangement joins TRBV2 to TRBJ2-7, with 7 nucleotides matching TRBD2. The CDR3 extends over 15 amino acids. J was trimmed by 4 bases and V by 6 bases; bases with no gene match: 12. Germline V gives CDR1 SNHLY, CDR2 FYNNEI. Full variable domain (remainder filled in from reference TRBV2 and TRBJ2-7): EPEVTQTPSHQVTQMGQEVILRCVPISNHLYFYWYRQILGQKVEFLVSFYNNEISEKSEIFDDQFSVERPDGSNFTLKIRSTKLEDSAMYFCASSGRKIHPYEQYFGPGTRLTVT.

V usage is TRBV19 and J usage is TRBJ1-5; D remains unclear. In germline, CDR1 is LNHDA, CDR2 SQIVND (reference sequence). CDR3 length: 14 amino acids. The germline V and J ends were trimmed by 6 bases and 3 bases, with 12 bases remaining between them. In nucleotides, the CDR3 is TGTGCCAGTAGAGCTAGGGAGCTCAATCAGCCCCAGCATTTT. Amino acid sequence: CASRARELNQPQHF.

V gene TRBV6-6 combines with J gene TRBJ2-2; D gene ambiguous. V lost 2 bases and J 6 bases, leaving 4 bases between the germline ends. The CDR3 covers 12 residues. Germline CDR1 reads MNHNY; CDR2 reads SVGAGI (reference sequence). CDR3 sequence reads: CASSYVAGELFF. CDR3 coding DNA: TGTGCCAGCAGTTACGTGGCCGGGGAGCTGTTTTTT.

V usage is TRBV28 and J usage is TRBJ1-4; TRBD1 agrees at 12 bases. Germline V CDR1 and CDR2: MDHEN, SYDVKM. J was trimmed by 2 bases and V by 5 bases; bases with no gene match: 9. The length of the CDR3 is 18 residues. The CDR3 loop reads CASSTGQGAQGTNEKLFF. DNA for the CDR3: TGTGCCAGCAGTACGGGACAGGGGGCGCAGGGTACTAATGAAAAACTGTTTTTT.